This T cell receptor beta chain was obtained from a study of OX40 agonist ivuxolimab in advanced cancers. Study as a whole: Therapy given before enrollment (anti-PD-1, anti-PD-L1 or anti-CTLA-4) was allowed, and over 35% had some.

Assay: immunoSEQ multiplex PCR; the TCRdb copy retains only in-frame clones and omits some. The table lists fewer than 55,000 clones, around four fifths of them singletons. The CDR3 covers 15 residues. This receptor was taken from an adult with an advanced solid tumor such as melanoma, head and neck, liver or kidney cancer. The chain carries TRBV21-1 and TRBJ1-2. TRBV21-1 is a pseudogene locus. This specimen was CD4+ or CD8+ T cells sorted from blood, taken in a trial of the OX40 agonist ivuxolimab. The CDR3 DNA reads TGTGCCAGCAGCAAAGCGGCCGTGGGTCACTATGGCTACACCTTC. Amino acid sequence: CASSKAAVGHYGYTF.